Below, 27 T cell receptor beta chains from the same sample are listed, as sequenced in a study of CD8 T cells in ankylosing spondylitis. Each CDR3 protein gets one entry after TCRdb re-called the 5' RACE reads with MiXCR. The sample shows 100,000 to 150,000 distinct CDR3 sequences, roughly a tenth of them seen only once. Sample: blood, either unsorted or a sorted T cell fraction (not recorded which). These receptors were taken from a male donor with ankylosing spondylitis or in good health (not recorded which).

The CDR3 DNA sequence: TGTGCCAGCAGTCCAACCTCAAGGCGGACAGGGACCGAGCAGTACTTC. It yields the protein CASSPTSRRTGTEQYF. The chain uses TRBV6-1 and TRBJ2-7; TRBD1 matches at 8 bases. The length of the CDR3 is 16 residues. Germline V lookup: CDR1 MNHNS, CDR2 SASEGT. V was clipped by 5 bases and J by 6 bases; unmatched bases: 15.

There are many counts of this clonotype. The chain employs TRBV10-2 and TRBJ1-1; D possibly corresponds to TRBD1 (6 bases). V was cut by 6 bases and J by 1 base, with 12 bases left in between. The CDR3 is 14 residues long. Germline values: CDR1 WSHSY, CDR2 SAAADI. For the CDR3, the DNA is TGCGCCAGCAGCCGGGGGCGCAGGAACACTGAAGCTTTCTTT. Amino acid sequence: CASSRGRRNTEAFF.

The gene calls are TRBV7-2 and TRBJ2-6, with D unresolved. CDR3 length equals 13 residues. Germline-derived CDR1 and CDR2 are SGHTA and FQGNSA. V gave up 3 bases and J gave up 6 bases, with 6 bases separating them. The CDR3 DNA sequence: TGTGCCAGCAGCTTGTCCGCGGCCAACGTCCTGACTTTC. Protein: CASSLSAANVLTF.

This clonotype was observed at least ten times. The chain employs TRBV6-5 and TRBJ1-5; no definite D call. Trimming cost V 4 bases and J 9 bases, with 13 bases left between them. The CDR3 loop spans 13 amino acids. Germline-derived CDR1 and CDR2 are MNHEY and SVGAGI. The CDR3 is CASSSGTARPQHF. CDR3 coding DNA: TGTGCCAGCAGTTCAGGCACGGCGAGGCCCCAGCATTTT.

This clonotype was counted between two and nine times. This chain links TRBV4-3 with TRBJ2-5, with TRBD1 matching over 9 bases. The CDR3 extends over 16 amino acids. J gave up 2 bases and V 2 bases, and 6 bases lay outside the gene matches. The germline gives CDR1 LGHNA, CDR2 YSLEER. CDR3 DNA: TGCGCCAGCAGCCAACTCGGACAGGGGATTCAAGAGACCCAGTACTTC. Residues: CASSQLGQGIQETQYF.

As regards this clonotype: The junction departs from the called germline gene at one end, perhaps through a read error. The V call is TRBV3-1, the J call TRBJ1-1; 8 bases are a match to TRBD1. CDR3 length: 13 residues. In germline, CDR1 is LGHDT, CDR2 YNNKEL (reference sequence). The CDR3 sequence: CASSRQGNSEAFF. In DNA form, the CDR3 reads TGTGCCAGCAGCCGACAGGGGAACTCTGAAGCTTTCTTT.

The table lists this clonotype with many counts. This chain links TRBV12-3 or TRBV12-4 with TRBJ2-1; D ambiguous. The CDR3 contains 11 residues. V shed 1 base and J shed 15 bases, with 10 bases lying between them. CDR3 sequence (DNA): TGTGCCAGCAGTTTAGGGTCCCACTTGTTCTTC. Translated, it gives CASSLGSHLFF.

This clonotype was seen ten or more times. The CDR3 DNA reads as TGTGCCAGCAGGCCTCTAGTGCCCACTGAAGCTTTCTTT. It is translated as CASRPLVPTEAFF. The gene calls are TRBV6-2 or TRBV6-3 and TRBJ1-1; D remains unclear. The CDR3 extends over 13 amino acids. Germline V gene sequence: CDR1 MNHEY, CDR2 SVGEGT. The V gene lost 6 bases and the J gene lost 4 bases, with 12 bases spanning the gap.

This clonotype was picked up a small number of times. The rearrangement uses TRBV4-2 and TRBJ2-1, with TRBD2 matching over 7 bases. The CDR3 extends over 19 amino acids. Per the germline V gene, CDR1 is LGHNA and CDR2 is YNFKEQ. Trimming took 1 base from V and 4 from J; bases not matched to a gene: 16. CDR3 sequence reads: CASSQVAGVPEVQYNEQFF. The CDR3 nucleotides are TGTGCCAGCAGCCAAGTTGCGGGAGTACCCGAGGTCCAGTACAATGAGCAGTTCTTC.

The table lists this clonotype with many counts. V usage is TRBV5-6 and J usage is TRBJ2-3, with 7 positions matching TRBD2. This CDR3 region has 14 residues. The V gene's germline CDR1 is SGHDT and CDR2 YYEEEE. V lost 2 bases, J lost 4 bases, and 4 bases stayed unmatched. The CDR3 DNA reads TGTGCCAGCAGCTTCGGGAGGATTGCAGATACGCAGTATTTT. Encoded protein: CASSFGRIADTQYF.

This clonotype has a handful of counts. V usage is TRBV20-1 and J usage is TRBJ2-3, with TRBD2 matching over 11 bases. Germline CDR1 and CDR2: DFQATT and SNEGSKA (reference sequence). The CDR3 has 16 amino acids. With 6 bases clipped from V and 3 bases from J, the junction kept 11 bases outside the gene matches. CDR3 coding DNA: TGCAGTGCCACATCCGGGCTAGCGGGAGGTACAGATACGCAGTATTTT. Protein: CSATSGLAGGTDTQYF.

This clonotype was detected many times. The rearrangement links TRBV6-1 to TRBJ2-1; no clear D gene. Trimming removed 5 bases from V and 0 bases from J, with 17 bases in between. The CDR3 covers 17 residues. Germline CDR1 and CDR2: MNHNS and SASEGT. The CDR3: CASSQFPGASSYNEQFF. The CDR3 nucleotides are TGTGCCAGCAGTCAATTTCCTGGCGCTTCCTCCTACAATGAGCAGTTCTTC.

The J gene is TRBJ1-1, the V gene TRBV29-1; D not resolved. Trimming left V 4 bases short and J 5 bases short, with 11 bases between. Germline-derived CDR1 and CDR2 are SQVTM and ANQGSEA. The CDR3 is 12 residues long. The CDR3 loop is CSVAGSGTEAFF. As DNA, the CDR3 is TGCAGCGTTGCTGGATCGGGGACTGAAGCTTTCTTT.

This sequence joins TRBV18 and TRBJ2-3, with a weak D call TRBD2 (5 bases). V was trimmed by 3 bases and J by 2 bases, leaving 15 bases between them. Per the germline V gene, CDR1 is KGHSH and CDR2 is LQKENI. The CDR3 sequence is 16 residues long. The CDR3: CASSPVGVSVTDTQYF. DNA for the CDR3: TGTGCCAGCTCACCGGTTGGCGTTAGCGTCACAGATACGCAGTATTTT. Supplemented by reference TRBV18 and TRBJ2-3, the full variable domain reads NAGVMQNPRHLVRRRGQEARLRCSPMKGHSHVYWYRQLPEEGLKFMVYLQKENIIDESGMPKERFSAEFPKEGPSILRIQQVVRGDSAAYFCASSPVGVSVTDTQYFGPGTRLTVL.

This clonotype was seen at least ten times. The chain joins TRBV20-1 to TRBJ1-2; no reliable D call. CDR3 length equals 13 residues. Germline loops: CDR1 DFQATT, CDR2 SNEGSKA (reference sequence). V was shortened by 3 bases and J by 4 bases, with 12 bases between the two germline ends. The CDR3 DNA is TGCAGTGCTAGGGGGTGGGAAATCTATGGCTACACCTTC. Translated: CSARGWEIYGYTF.

This clonotype was counted ten times or more. The chain joins TRBV7-2 to TRBJ1-1; TRBD1 might be the D (5 bases). Germline V gene sequence: CDR1 SGHTA, CDR2 FQGNSA. This CDR3 spans 13 amino acids. The V gene lost 2 bases and the J gene lost 7 bases, with 11 bases spanning the gap. The CDR3 sequence: CASSLWGGYEAFF. As DNA, the CDR3 is TGTGCCAGCAGCTTATGGGGGGGGTATGAAGCTTTCTTT.

The chain combines TRBV29-1 with TRBJ1-1; 7 positions agree with TRBD1. CDR1 is SQVTM and CDR2 is ANQGSEA in the germline V gene. This CDR3 spans 14 amino acids. J lost 1 base, V lost 7 bases, and 9 bases had no gene match. The CDR3 DNA reads TGCAGCGCCGCATCCCGACAGGGGAACACTGAAGCTTTCTTT. Residues: CSAASRQGNTEAFF.

The table lists this clonotype with many counts. The V gene is TRBV11-2, the J gene TRBJ2-2; D possibly corresponds to TRBD2 (6 bases). The germline V gene has CDR1 SGHAT and CDR2 FQNNGV. The CDR3 runs 15 residues. V was shortened by 5 bases and J by 4 bases, with 14 bases between the two germline ends. The CDR3: CASSRREVGTGELFF. CDR3 nucleotides: TGTGCCAGCAGCCGGAGGGAGGTGGGCACCGGGGAGCTGTTTTTT.

This clonotype was recorded at least ten times. The V call is TRBV10-3, the J call TRBJ2-3; 7 nucleotides align to TRBD1. From germline, CDR1 is ENHRY and CDR2 SYGVKD. This CDR3 contains 12 residues. The J segment lost 6 bases and the V segment lost 8 bases, leaving 5 bases of the junction unmatched. This CDR3 is CAIQGVADTQYF. CDR3 bases: TGTGCCATCCAGGGGGTTGCGGATACGCAGTATTTT.

This clonotype was detected ten times or more. V is TRBV10-3 and J is TRBJ2-7, with unresolved D. The CDR3 consists of 12 residues. V shed 2 bases and J shed 7 bases, with 9 bases lying between them. The V gene's germline CDR1 is ENHRY and CDR2 SYGVKD. The CDR3 sequence is CAISEALGEQYF. CDR3 bases: TGTGCCATCAGTGAGGCGTTAGGGGAGCAGTACTTC.

The CDR3 reads CSARDGVLPQQYF. CDR3 sequence (DNA): TGCAGTGCTAGAGATGGGGTTCTCCCTCAGCAGTACTTC. V usage is TRBV20-1 and J usage is TRBJ2-7; D is unclear. V lost 0 bases and J 8 bases, leaving 14 bases between the germline ends. The CDR3 is made up of 13 amino acids. CDR1 is DFQATT, CDR2 SNEGSKA, per germline (reference sequence).

This clonotype was seen just once. A read error may explain this, as a much larger clone is one base away. The chain carries TRBV3-1 and TRBJ1-1, with D possibly TRBD1 on 6 matching bases. Looked up from germline, CDR1 is LGHDT and CDR2 is YNNKEL (reference sequence). V lost 1 base and J lost 4, with 13 bases in between. The CDR3 is made up of 15 amino acids. CDR3 nucleotides: TGTGCCAGCAGCCAAGTCGCAGGGGTAAGCACTGAAGCTTTCTTT. It is translated as CASSQVAGVSTEAFF.

This clonotype was detected ten times or more. V and J are TRBV29-1 and TRBJ2-1; perhaps TRBD1 as D (5 bases). This CDR3 is 14 amino acids long. Germline-derived CDR1 and CDR2 are SQVTM and ANQGSEA. The V end was cut by 2 bases, the J end by 6 bases, with 14 bases between. This CDR3 is CSVETGQGVNEQFF. CDR3 nucleotide sequence: TGCAGCGTTGAAACCGGGCAAGGGGTCAATGAGCAGTTCTTC.

This clonotype was picked up many times. J is TRBJ2-3 and V is TRBV12-3 or TRBV12-4, with TRBD2 identical over 9 bases. The CDR3 runs to 15 residues. V shed 0 bases, J shed 12 bases, and the junction held 10 bases outside the gene matches. In nucleotides, the CDR3 is TGTGCCAGCAGTTTAGCGGTGGATAGCGGGAGTCGACAGTATTTT. Its translation: CASSLAVDSGSRQYF.

This clonotype was seen at least ten times. The rearrangement links TRBV20-1 to TRBJ2-3; TRBD2 matches at 8 bases. The CDR3 runs to 15 residues. Germline values: CDR1 DFQATT, CDR2 SNEGSKA (reference sequence). V was clipped by 0 bases and J by 2 bases; unmatched bases: 4. CDR3 DNA sequence: TGCAGTGCTAGAGAACTAGCGGCCCCCACAGATACGCAGTATTTT. Protein: CSARELAAPTDTQYF.

This clonotype has a count of ten or more. The chain is built from TRBV7-8 and TRBJ2-1; maybe TRBD2 (6 bases). Germline CDR1 SGHVS, CDR2 FQNEAQ. V gave up 2 bases and J gave up 3 bases, with 17 bases separating them. The CDR3 runs 17 residues. CDR3 nucleotide sequence: TGTGCCAGCAGCTTACTCGGAGGGGACCCCCGCTACAATGAGCAGTTCTTC. Its protein is CASSLLGGDPRYNEQFF. Variable domain in full (rest from reference TRBV7-8 and TRBJ2-1): GAGVSQSPRYKVAKRGQDVALRCDPISGHVSLFWYQQALGQGPEFLTYFQNEAQLDKSGLPSDRFFAERPEGSVSTLKIQRTQQEDSAVYLCASSLLGGDPRYNEQFFGPGTRLTVL.

This clonotype was counted ten times or more. V and J are TRBV28 and TRBJ2-1; no clear D gene. The germline gives CDR1 MDHEN, CDR2 SYDVKM. The CDR3 is made up of 12 amino acids. V was shortened by 3 bases and J by 5 bases, with 5 bases between the two germline ends. The CDR3 DNA reads TGTGCCAGCAGTTTTCGACACAATGAGCAGTTCTTC. It encodes CASSFRHNEQFF.